A selection of T cell receptor beta chains follows, all from one sample in a study of T cells in Graves' hyperthyroidism and ophthalmopathy. TCRdb re-called the multiplex PCR reads through MiXCR, storing one row per CDR3 protein. Of hundreds of thousands of distinct CDR3 sequences in the sample, 12% to 15% were seen once. Sequenced sample: blood. All receptors come from a woman under 30 with Graves' hyperthyroidism. CDR3s include the opening cysteine and the closing phenylalanine or tryptophan.

V gene,J gene,CDR3 length,CDR3 protein
TRBV7-2,TRBJ1-1,12,CASSFPNTEAFF
TRBV6-2/TRBV6-3,TRBJ2-2,14,CASTVGPRYGELFF
TRBV18,TRBJ2-5,13,CASSPRQGETQYF
TRBV28,TRBJ2-7,14,CASSPRQGRREQYF
TRBV19,TRBJ2-1,13,CASSMWAGNEQFF
TRBV30,TRBJ2-1,14,CAGSYRSSYNEQFF
TRBV3-1,TRBJ1-5,14,CASSRQGANQPQHF
TRBV7-2,TRBJ2-3,15,CASSPDRVRSDTQYF
TRBV12-3/TRBV12-4,TRBJ2-5,17,CASSSGAGAGPQETQYF
TRBV20-1,TRBJ1-2,11,CSATLRYGYTF
TRBV2,TRBJ2-1,17,CASSESGRDSYYNEQFF
TRBV27,TRBJ2-1,15,CASSLNGLQNNEQFF
TRBV4-1,TRBJ2-3,15,CASSQGTGWTDTQYF
TRBV28,TRBJ1-2,18,CASTPPGQGSPLNYGYTF
TRBV27,TRBJ1-1,15,CASSLVGGRNTEAFF
TRBV5-1,TRBJ2-7,19,CASSPARQGYPSTYYEQYF
TRBV12-3/TRBV12-4,TRBJ1-1,14,CASSYQDRVTEAFF
TRBV5-1,TRBJ2-1,12,CASSGQTLGQFF
TRBV11-2,TRBJ2-3,14,CASSLSRSTDTQYF
TRBV5-6,TRBJ1-4,14,CASSLAGLTAKLFF
TRBV6-1,TRBJ2-2,17,CASSEERLVFSTGELFF
TRBV6-1,TRBJ2-1,20,CASSEPRDYQLMISYNEQFF
TRBV6-1,TRBJ2-7,14,CATTVDTIVREQYF
TRBV24-1,TRBJ2-1,13,CATSDLWGNEQFF
TRBV7-2,TRBJ1-6,16,CASSTTGGLNNSPLHF
TRBV28,TRBJ2-7,14,CASSLLGPSDEQYF
TRBV18,TRBJ1-2,16,CASSPDLDRDLYGYTF
TRBV19,TRBJ2-3,15,CASTGTSGRSDTQYF
TRBV7-9,TRBJ2-7,14,CASRPYDRAYEQYF
TRBV19,TRBJ2-7,15,CASSIKRAGLEEQYF
TRBV7-3,TRBJ2-1,13,CASSSENYNEQFF
TRBV6-5,TRBJ1-2,16,CASSLQTGRGSGGYTF
TRBV24-1,TRBJ2-1,16,CATSDLGWSSYNEQFF
TRBV29-1,TRBJ1-1,12,CSVAPMNTEAFF
TRBV20-1,TRBJ1-6,16,CSARRQGSSYNSPLHF
TRBV20-1,TRBJ2-3,15,CSARRGRGYTDTQYF
TRBV27,TRBJ2-1,15,CASSLTSGSSNEQFF
TRBV12-3/TRBV12-4,TRBJ2-7,14,CASSFRGSSYEQYF
TRBV7-9,TRBJ2-7,12,CASSENFREQYF
TRBV13,TRBJ2-1,19,CASSLPSSGREGSYNEQFF
TRBV30,TRBJ1-6,20,CAWSPNPQDRTSSYNSPLHF
TRBV15,TRBJ1-5,13,CATSRNGRDPQHF
TRBV6-1,TRBJ2-7,14,CASSEIEKTYEQYF
TRBV20-1,TRBJ1-1,14,CSAREIQAPTEAFF
TRBV5-1,TRBJ2-7,15,CASSHATKTSYEQYF
TRBV5-1,TRBJ2-3,14,CASSRFQDTDTQYF
TRBV5-1,TRBJ1-1,15,CASSLVGDTNTEAFF
TRBV20-1,TRBJ1-1,14,CSARDGRVYAEAFF